These 7 T cell receptor beta chains originate from one sample sequenced in a study of blood T cell repertoires in COVID-19. TCRdb's copy holds only in-frame clones and misses some; the assay was immunoSEQ multiplex PCR. The table includes some 270,000 clones, about 89% detected once. Sequencing was done on a sample of peripheral blood. These receptors originate from a woman aged 55 to 70 who had recovered from COVID-19.

The chain links TRBV5-1 to TRBJ2-7; 7 bases map to TRBD1. Germline CDR1 reads SGHRS; CDR2 reads YFSETQ. With V trimmed by 4 bases and J by 7 bases, 17 bases remained unmatched. This CDR3 region has 16 residues. The CDR3 nucleotides read TGCGCCAGCAGCACCCGAAGGGACAGCCTGATTGGGGAGCAGTACTTC. It translates to CASSTRRDSLIGEQYF.

This chain uses TRBV14 with TRBJ1-2, with D possibly matching TRBD1 (5 bases). Germline V gene sequence: CDR1 SGHDN, CDR2 FVKESK. V was pared by 8 bases and J by 1 base, with 11 bases between. CDR3 length: 13 amino acids. The CDR3 DNA is TGTGCCAGCGGGCAGGGTTATAACTATGGCTACACCTTC. It is translated as CASGQGYNYGYTF.

The chain recombines TRBV7-3 with TRBJ2-1; D remains unclear. The germline V gene has CDR1 SGHTA and CDR2 FQGTGA. Trimming stripped 3 bases from V and 6 bases from J, with 9 bases between. This CDR3 has 13 residues. CDR3 amino acids: CASSFGPINEQFF. The CDR3 DNA reads TGTGCCAGCAGCTTTGGGCCGATCAATGAGCAGTTCTTC.

J is TRBJ1-4 and V is TRBV6-2 or TRBV6-3; TRBD1 agrees at 7 bases. The CDR3 runs to 14 residues. Germline assignment: CDR1 MNHEY and CDR2 SVGEGT. V was clipped by 0 bases and J by 10 bases; unmatched bases: 5. The CDR3 nucleotides are TGTGCCAGCAGTTACTCGGGCCCAGGGGGAAAACTGTTTTTT. It specifies CASSYSGPGGKLFF.

V gene TRBV6-6 combines with J gene TRBJ1-2; maybe TRBD1 (6 bases). The V gene's germline CDR1 is MNHNY and CDR2 SVGAGI (reference sequence). Trimming left V 3 bases short and J 8 bases short, with 16 bases between. The CDR3 consists of 14 residues. The CDR3 here is CASSYPQQGGGYTF. CDR3 bases: TGTGCCAGCAGTTATCCCCAACAGGGTGGCGGCTACACCTTC.

The chain is built from TRBV7-2 and TRBJ2-2, with 10 bases fitting TRBD2. Trimming at V came to 0 bases and at J to 5 bases, leaving 0 bases not matched to a gene. The CDR3 loop spans 15 amino acids. From germline, CDR1 is SGHTA and CDR2 FQGNSA. The CDR3 bases are TGTGCCAGCAGCTTAGCTAGCGGGGGGACCGGGGAGCTGTTTTTT. The encoded protein is CASSLASGGTGELFF.

The rearrangement joins TRBV29-1 to TRBJ2-3, with 9 bases identical to TRBD1. The CDR3 extends over 14 amino acids. The V segment lost 6 bases and the J segment 3 bases; nucleotides outside the gene matches: 7. Per germline, CDR1 SQVTM and CDR2 ANQGSEA. DNA of the CDR3: TGCAGCGTACAAAGAGGGACAGGGACAGATACGCAGTATTTT. It specifies CSVQRGTGTDTQYF.